The clone carrying this T cell receptor (beta chain) was counted only a few times. Its target is not known. The data derive from a study of post-analysis software for immune sequencing data. The overall study: Relapsing-remitting, secondary progressive and progressive-relapsing courses of multiple sclerosis were included. Findings and limits, study-wide: Analysis by F measure revealed that same-batch samples clustered strongly together. The normalized Chao1 diversity of multiple sclerosis patients was significantly lower than that of controls.

The TCR beta cDNA libraries carried unique molecular identifiers. There were about 0.95 to 11 million T cells, and roughly 0.5 million cDNA molecules came from them. TCRdb ran MiXCR on the PCR reads and lists one entry per CDR3 protein. This table holds about 460,000 distinct CDR3 sequences, approximately 46% found once. This receptor was identified in a girl aged 10 to 17 with multiple sclerosis. Sequencing was performed on blood.

The CDR3 nucleotides read TGCGCCAGCAGCTCACTCGAACTAGCGGGAGGGCTGGATGAGCAGTTCTTC. Translating it yields CASSSLELAGGLDEQFF. The V call is TRBV5-1, the J call TRBJ2-1; 13 bases agree with TRBD2. J gave up 8 bases and V 3 bases, and 11 bases lay outside the gene matches. The CDR3 covers 17 residues. Per germline, CDR1 SGHRS and CDR2 YFSETQ.